This T cell receptor (beta chain) is drawn from a study of CD4 and CD8 cells across lung adenocarcinoma regions. Germline loops: CDR1 MRHNA, CDR2 SNTAGT. This CDR3 contains 14 residues. Samples came from patients with localized non-small cell lung adenocarcinoma. Notes on this clonotype: One junction end does not reproduce the germline sequence, and a read error may be involved.

TCRdb fed the PCR reads into MiXCR, producing one record per CDR3 protein. The sample shows approximately 19,000 distinct CDR3 sequences, 50% of them seen only once. Sequenced: CD8+ T cells from the margin of a lung tumor. The sequence was collected from a male donor with lung adenocarcinoma. The CD4 and CD8 labels of this study may be unreliable. The V and J genes are TRBV6-4 and TRBJ2-2; a possible D gene is TRBD2 (5 bases). CDR3 nucleotide sequence: TGTGCCAGCAGTGCTTCGTTCAACACCGGGGAGCCGTTTTTT. Its translation is CASSASFNTGEPFF.